The clone carrying this T cell receptor (beta chain) was observed many times. Its antigen is undetermined. The study's findings and limits: Tumor memory CD4+ T cell TCR gene usage clustered with blood and lymph node memory CD4+ cells and lymph node naive CD4+ cells.

V lost 6 bases, J lost 4 bases, and 12 bases stayed unmatched. CDR1 and CDR2 from the germline V gene are SGHAT and FQNNGV. This CDR3 contains 17 residues. After constant-region reverse-primer amplification, full-length variable regions underwent semi-nested PCR with Nested Universal Primer A. Each CDR3 protein is one row after TCRdb ran MiXCR on the 5' RACE reads. The sample contains 20,000 to 25,000 distinct CDR3 sequences, around 30% of which appear only once. Material for sequencing was tumor-infiltrating naive CD4+ T cells sorted from the breast tumor. The subset: naive CD4+ T cells, CD4+CD45RA+CD25-. The source is a female donor with breast cancer. The rearrangement links TRBV11-2 to TRBJ2-7; TRBD2 agrees at 13 bases. The chain's CDR3 is CASRPIGRTSGRYEQYF. The CDR3 coding sequence is TGTGCCAGCAGGCCCATCGGCCGGACTAGCGGGAGATACGAGCAGTACTTC.